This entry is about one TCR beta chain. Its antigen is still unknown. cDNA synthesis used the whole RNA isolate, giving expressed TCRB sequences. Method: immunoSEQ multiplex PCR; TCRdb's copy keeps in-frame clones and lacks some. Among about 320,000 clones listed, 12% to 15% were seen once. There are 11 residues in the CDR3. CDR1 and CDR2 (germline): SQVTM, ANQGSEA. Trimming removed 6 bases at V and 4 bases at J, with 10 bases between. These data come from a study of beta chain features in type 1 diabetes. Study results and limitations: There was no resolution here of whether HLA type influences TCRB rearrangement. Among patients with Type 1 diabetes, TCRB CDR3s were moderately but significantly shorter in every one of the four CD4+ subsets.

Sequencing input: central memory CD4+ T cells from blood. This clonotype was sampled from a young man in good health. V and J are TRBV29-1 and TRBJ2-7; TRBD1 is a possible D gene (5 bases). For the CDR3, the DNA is TGCAGCGTAGCACAGGCTTACGAGCAGTACTTC. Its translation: CSVAQAYEQYF.